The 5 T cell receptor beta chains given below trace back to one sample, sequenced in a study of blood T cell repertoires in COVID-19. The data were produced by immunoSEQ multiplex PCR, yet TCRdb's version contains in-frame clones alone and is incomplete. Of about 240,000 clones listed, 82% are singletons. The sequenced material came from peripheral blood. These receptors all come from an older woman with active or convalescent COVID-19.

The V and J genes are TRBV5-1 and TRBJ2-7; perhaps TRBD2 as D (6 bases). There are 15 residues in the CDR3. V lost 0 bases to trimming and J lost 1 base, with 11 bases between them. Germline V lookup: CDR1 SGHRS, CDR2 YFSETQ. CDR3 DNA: TGCGCCAGCAGCTTGGGGGACTTCACTTCCTACGAGCAGTACTTC. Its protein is CASSLGDFTSYEQYF.

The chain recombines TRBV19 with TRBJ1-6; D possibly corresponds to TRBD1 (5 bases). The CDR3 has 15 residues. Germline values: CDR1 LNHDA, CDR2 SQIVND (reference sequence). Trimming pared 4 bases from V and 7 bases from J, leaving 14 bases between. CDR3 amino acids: CASSTQGRKNSPLHF. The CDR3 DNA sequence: TGTGCCAGTAGTACGCAGGGCCGGAAAAATTCACCCCTCCACTTT.

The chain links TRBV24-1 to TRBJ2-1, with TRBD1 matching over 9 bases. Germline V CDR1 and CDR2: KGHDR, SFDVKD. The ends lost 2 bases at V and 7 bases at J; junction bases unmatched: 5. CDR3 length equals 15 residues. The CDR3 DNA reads TGTGCCACCAGTGATTCTGCGGACAGGGGTAATGAGCAGTTCTTC. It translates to CATSDSADRGNEQFF.

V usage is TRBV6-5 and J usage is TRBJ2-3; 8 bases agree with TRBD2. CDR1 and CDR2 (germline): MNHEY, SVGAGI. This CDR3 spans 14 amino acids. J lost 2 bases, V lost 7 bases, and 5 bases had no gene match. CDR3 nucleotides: TGTGCCAGCACTCTAGCGGGCTCCACAGATACGCAGTATTTT. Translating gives CASTLAGSTDTQYF.

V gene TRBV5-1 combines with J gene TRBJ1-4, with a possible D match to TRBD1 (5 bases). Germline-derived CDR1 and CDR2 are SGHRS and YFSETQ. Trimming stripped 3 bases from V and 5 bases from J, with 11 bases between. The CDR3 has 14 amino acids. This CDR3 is CASSWGDGNEKLFF. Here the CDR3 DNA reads TGCGCCAGCAGCTGGGGGGACGGAAATGAAAAACTGTTTTTT.